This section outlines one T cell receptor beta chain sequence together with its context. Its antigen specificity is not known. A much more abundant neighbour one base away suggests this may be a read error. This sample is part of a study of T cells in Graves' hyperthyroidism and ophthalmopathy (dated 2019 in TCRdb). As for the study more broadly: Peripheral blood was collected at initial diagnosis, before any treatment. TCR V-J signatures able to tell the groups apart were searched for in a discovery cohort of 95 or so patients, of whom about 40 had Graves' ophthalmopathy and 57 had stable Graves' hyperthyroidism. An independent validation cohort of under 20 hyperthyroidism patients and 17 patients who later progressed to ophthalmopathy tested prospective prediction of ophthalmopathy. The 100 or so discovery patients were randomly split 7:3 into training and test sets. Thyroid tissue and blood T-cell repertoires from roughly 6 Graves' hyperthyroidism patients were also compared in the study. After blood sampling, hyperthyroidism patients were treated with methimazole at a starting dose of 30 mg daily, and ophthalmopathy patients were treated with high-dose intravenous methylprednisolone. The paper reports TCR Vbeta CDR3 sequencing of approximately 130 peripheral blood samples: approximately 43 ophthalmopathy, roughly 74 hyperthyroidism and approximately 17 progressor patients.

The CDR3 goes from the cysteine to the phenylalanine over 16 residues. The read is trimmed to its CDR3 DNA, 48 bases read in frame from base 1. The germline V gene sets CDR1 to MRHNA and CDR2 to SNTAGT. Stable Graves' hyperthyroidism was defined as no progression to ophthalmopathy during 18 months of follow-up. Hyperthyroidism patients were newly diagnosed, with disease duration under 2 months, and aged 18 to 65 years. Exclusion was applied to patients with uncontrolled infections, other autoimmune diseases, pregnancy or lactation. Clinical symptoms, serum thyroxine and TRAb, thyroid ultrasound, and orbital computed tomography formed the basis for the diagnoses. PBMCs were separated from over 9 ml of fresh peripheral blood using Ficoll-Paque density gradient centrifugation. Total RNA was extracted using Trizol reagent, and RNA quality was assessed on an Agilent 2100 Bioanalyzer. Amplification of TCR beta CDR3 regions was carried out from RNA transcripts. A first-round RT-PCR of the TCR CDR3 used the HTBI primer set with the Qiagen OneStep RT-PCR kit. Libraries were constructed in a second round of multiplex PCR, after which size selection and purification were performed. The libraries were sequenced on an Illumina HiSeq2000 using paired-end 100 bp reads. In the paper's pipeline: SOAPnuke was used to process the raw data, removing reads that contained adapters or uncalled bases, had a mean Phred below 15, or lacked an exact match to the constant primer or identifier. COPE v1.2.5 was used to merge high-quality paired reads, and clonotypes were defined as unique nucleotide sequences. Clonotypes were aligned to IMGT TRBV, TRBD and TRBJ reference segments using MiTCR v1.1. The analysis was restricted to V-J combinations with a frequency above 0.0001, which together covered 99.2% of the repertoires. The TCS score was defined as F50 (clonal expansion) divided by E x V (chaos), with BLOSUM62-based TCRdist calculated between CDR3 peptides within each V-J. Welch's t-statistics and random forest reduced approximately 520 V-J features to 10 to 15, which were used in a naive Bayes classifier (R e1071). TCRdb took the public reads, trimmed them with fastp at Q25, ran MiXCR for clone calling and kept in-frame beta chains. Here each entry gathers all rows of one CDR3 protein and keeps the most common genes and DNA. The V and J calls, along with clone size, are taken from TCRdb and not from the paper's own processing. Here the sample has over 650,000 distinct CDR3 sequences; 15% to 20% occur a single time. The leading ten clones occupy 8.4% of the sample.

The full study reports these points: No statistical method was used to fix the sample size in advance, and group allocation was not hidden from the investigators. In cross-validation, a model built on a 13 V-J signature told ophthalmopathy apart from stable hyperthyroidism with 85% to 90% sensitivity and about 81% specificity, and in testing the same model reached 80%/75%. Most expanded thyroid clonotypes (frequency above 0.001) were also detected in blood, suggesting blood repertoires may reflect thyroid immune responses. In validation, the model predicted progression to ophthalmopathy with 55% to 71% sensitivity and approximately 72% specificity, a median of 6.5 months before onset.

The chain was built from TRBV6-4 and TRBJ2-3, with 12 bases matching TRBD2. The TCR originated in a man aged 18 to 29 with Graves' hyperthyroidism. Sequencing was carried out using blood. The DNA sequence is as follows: TGTGTCAGCAGTACCCGACTAGCGGGAGCGACAGATACGCAGTATTTT. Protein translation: CVSSTRLAGATDTQYF.